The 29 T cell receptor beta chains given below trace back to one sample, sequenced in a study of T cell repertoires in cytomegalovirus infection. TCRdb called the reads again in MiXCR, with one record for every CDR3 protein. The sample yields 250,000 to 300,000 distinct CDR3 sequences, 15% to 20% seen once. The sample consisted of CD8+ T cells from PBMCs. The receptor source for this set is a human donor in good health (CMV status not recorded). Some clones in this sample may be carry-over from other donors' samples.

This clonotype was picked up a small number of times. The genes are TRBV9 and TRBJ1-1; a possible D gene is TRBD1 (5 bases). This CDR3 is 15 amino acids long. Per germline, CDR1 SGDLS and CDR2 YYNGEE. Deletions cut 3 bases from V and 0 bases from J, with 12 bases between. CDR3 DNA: TGTGCCAGCAGCGGGGATAGGGGATTGAACACTGAAGCTTTCTTT. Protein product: CASSGDRGLNTEAFF.

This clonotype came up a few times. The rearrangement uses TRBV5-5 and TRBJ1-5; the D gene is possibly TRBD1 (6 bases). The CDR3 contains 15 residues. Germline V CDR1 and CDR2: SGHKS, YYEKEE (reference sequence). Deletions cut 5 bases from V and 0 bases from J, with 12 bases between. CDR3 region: CASRKGGDSNQPQHF. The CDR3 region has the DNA TGTGCCAGCAGAAAAGGGGGGGATAGCAATCAGCCCCAGCATTTT.

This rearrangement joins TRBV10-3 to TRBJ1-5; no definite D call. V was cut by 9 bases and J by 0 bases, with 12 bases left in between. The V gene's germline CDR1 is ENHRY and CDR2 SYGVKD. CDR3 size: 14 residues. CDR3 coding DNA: TGTGCCATAAGTAGAGTGGATAGCAATCAGCCCCAGCATTTT. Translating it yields CAISRVDSNQPQHF.

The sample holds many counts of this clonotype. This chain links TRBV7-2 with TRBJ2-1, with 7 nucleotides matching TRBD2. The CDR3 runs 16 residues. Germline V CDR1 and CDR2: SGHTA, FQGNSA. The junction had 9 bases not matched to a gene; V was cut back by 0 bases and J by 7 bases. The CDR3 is CASSLARGGISNEQFF. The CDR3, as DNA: TGTGCCAGCAGCTTAGCGCGGGGAGGGATTTCGAATGAGCAGTTCTTC.

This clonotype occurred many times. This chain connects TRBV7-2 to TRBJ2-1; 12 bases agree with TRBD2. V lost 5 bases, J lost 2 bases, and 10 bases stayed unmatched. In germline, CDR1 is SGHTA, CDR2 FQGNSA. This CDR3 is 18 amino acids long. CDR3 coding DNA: TGTGCCAGCAGCCCCCTCGGAGCTAGCGGGGGGGCCTACAATGAGCAGTTCTTC. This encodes CASSPLGASGGAYNEQFF.

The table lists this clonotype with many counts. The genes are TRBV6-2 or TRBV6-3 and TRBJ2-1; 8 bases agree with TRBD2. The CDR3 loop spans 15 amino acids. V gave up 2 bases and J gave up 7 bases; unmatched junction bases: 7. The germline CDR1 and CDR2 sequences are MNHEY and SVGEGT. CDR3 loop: CASSYRGLAGNEQFF. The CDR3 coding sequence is TGTGCCAGCAGTTACCGAGGACTAGCCGGTAATGAGCAGTTCTTC.

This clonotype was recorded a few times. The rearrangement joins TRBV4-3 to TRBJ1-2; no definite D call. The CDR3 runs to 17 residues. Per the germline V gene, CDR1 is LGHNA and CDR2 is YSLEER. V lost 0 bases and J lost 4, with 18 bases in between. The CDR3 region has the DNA TGCGCCAGCAGCCAAGATATTGAGGCAGCTCGCTTCTATGGCTACACCTTC. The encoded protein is CASSQDIEAARFYGYTF.

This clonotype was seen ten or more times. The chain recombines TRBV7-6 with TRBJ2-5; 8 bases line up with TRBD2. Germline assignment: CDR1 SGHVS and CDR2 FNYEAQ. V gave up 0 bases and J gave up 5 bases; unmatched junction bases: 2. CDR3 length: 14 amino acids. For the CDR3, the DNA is TGTGCCAGCAGCTTAGCGACTAGCGCCGAGACCCAGTACTTC. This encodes CASSLATSAETQYF.

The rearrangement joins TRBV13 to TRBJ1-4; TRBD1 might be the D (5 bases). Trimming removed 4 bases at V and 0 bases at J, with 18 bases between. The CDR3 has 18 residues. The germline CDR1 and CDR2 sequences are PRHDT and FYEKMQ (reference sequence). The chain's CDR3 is CASSSRLTAAATNEKLFF. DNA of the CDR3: TGTGCCAGCAGCTCCAGATTGACAGCCGCCGCAACTAATGAAAAACTGTTTTTT. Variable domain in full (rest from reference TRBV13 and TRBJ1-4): AAGVIQSPRHLIKEKRETATLKCYPIPRHDTVYWYQQGPGQDPQFLISFYEKMQSDKGSIPDRFSAQQFSDYHSELNMSSLELGDSALYFCASSSRLTAAATNEKLFFGSGTQLSVL.

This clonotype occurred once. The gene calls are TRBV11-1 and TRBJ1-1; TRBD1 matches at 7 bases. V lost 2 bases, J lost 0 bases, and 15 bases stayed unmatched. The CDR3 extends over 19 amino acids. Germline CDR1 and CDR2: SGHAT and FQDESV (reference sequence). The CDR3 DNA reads TGTGCCAGCAGCTTAACCCCGCAGGGGGGGACCCTGATGAACACTGAAGCTTTCTTT. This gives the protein CASSLTPQGGTLMNTEAFF.

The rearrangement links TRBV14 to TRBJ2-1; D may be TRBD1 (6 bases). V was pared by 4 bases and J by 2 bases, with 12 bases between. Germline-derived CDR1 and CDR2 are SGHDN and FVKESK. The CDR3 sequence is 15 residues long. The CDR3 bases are TGTGCCAGCAGCCCCCGGACAGCAGCCTACAATGAGCAGTTCTTC. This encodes CASSPRTAAYNEQFF.

This CDR3 reads CSARGTVGQGSLDEQYF. CDR3 sequence (DNA): TGCAGTGCTAGAGGGACCGTGGGACAGGGGTCCTTGGACGAGCAGTACTTC. The chain carries TRBV20-1 and TRBJ2-7; TRBD1 matches 10 bases. This CDR3 is built from 17 residues. Germline V gives CDR1 DFQATT, CDR2 SNEGSKA (reference sequence). Trimming at V came to 1 base and at J to 5 bases, leaving 14 bases not matched to a gene.

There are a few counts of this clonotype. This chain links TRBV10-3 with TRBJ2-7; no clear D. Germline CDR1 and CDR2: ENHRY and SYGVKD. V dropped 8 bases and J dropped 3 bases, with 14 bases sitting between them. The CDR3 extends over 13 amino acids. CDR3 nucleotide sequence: TGTGCCATCTCCATCGAAAACAGCTACGAGCAGTACTTC. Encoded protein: CAISIENSYEQYF.

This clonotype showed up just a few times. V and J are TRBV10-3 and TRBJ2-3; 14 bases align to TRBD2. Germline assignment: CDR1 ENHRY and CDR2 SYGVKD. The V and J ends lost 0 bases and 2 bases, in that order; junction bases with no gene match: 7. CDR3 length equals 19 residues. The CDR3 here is CAISESQTSGGDFTDTQYF. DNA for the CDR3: TGTGCCATCAGTGAGTCTCAGACTAGCGGGGGGGATTTCACAGATACGCAGTATTTT.

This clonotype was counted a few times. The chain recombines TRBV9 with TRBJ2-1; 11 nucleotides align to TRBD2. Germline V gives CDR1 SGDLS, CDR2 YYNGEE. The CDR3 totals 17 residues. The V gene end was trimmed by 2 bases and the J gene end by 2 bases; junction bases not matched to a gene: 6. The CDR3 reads CASSVFPGLAAYNEQFF. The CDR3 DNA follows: TGTGCCAGCAGCGTGTTTCCGGGACTAGCGGCCTACAATGAGCAGTTCTTC.

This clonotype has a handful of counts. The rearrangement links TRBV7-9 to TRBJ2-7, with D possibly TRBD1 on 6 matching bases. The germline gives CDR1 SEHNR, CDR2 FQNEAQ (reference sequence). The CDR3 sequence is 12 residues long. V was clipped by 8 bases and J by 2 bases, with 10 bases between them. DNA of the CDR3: TGTGCCAGCGAACAGGGTGCCTACGAGCAGTACTTC. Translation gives CASEQGAYEQYF.

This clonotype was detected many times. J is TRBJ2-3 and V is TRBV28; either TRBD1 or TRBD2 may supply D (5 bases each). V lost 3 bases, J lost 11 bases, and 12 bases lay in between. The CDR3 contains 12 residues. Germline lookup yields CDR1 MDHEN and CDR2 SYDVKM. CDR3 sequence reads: CASSFPGRGQYF. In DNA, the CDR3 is TGTGCCAGCAGTTTCCCGGGACGGGGGCAGTATTTT.

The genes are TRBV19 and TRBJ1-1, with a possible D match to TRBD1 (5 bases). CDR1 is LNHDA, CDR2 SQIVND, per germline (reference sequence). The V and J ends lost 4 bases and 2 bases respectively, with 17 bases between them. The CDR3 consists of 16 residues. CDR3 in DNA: TGTGCCAGTAGTAAGATTGGATGGGGGTTCAACACTGAAGCTTTCTTT. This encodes CASSKIGWGFNTEAFF.

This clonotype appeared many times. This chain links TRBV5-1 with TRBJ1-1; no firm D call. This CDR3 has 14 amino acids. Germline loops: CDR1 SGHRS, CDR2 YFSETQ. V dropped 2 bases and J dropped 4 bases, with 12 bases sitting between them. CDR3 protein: CASSFGSGSTEAFF. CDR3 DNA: TGCGCCAGCAGCTTCGGGTCGGGGAGCACTGAAGCTTTCTTT.

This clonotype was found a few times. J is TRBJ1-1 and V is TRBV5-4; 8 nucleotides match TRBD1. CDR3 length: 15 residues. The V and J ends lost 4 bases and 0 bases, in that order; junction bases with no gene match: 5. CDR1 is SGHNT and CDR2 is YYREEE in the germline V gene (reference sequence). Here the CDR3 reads CASSPVDRVNTEAFF. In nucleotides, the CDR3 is TGTGCCAGCAGCCCGGTGGACAGGGTGAACACTGAAGCTTTCTTT.

CDR3 nucleotides: TGCGCCAGCAGCCTTGGGGAGAGGGAGCTGTTTTTT. Encoded protein: CASSLGERELFF. This chain connects TRBV4-1 to TRBJ2-2, with a tentative D call TRBD2 (5 bases). The germline V gene encodes CDR1 MGHRA and CDR2 YSYEKL. There are 12 residues in the CDR3. The V gene lost 4 bases and the J gene lost 9 bases, with 9 bases spanning the gap.

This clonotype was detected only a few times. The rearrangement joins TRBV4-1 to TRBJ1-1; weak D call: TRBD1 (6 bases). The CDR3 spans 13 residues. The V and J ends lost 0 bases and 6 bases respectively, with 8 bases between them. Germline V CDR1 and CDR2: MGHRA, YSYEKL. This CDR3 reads CASSQEWGPEAFF. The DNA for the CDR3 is TGCGCCAGCAGCCAAGAGTGGGGGCCTGAAGCTTTCTTT.

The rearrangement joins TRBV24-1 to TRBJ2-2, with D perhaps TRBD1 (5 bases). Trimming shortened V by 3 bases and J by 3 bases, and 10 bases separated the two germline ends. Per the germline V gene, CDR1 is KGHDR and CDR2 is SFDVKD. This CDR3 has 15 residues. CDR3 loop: CATSDKGVHTGELFF. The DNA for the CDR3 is TGTGCCACCAGTGATAAAGGGGTGCACACCGGGGAGCTGTTTTTT.

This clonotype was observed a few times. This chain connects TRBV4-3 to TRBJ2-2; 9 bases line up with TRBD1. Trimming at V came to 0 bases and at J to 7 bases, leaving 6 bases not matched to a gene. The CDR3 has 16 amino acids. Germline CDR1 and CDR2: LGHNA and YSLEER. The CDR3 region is CASSQDGTGRIGELFF. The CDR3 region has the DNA TGCGCCAGCAGCCAAGATGGGACAGGGCGAATCGGGGAGCTGTTTTTT.

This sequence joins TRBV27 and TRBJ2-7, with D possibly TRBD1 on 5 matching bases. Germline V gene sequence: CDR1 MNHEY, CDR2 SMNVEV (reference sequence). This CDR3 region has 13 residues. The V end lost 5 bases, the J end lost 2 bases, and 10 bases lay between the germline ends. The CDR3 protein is CASSTTAAYEQYF. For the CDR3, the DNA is TGTGCCAGCAGTACGACAGCCGCCTACGAGCAGTACTTC.

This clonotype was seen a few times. Here the CDR3 DNA reads TGTGCCAGCACGAGCGAGAGCTCCTACAATGAGCAGTTCTTC. Translating gives CASTSESSYNEQFF. The J gene is TRBJ2-1, the V gene TRBV6-6; no clear D gene. The germline V and J ends were trimmed by 7 bases and 0 bases, with 10 bases remaining between them. Germline V lookup: CDR1 MNHNY, CDR2 SVGAGI (reference sequence). There are 14 residues in the CDR3.

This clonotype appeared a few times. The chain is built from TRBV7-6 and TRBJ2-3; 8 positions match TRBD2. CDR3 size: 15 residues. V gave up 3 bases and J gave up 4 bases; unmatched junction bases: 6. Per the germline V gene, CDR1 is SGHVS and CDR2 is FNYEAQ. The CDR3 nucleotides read TGTGCCAGCAGCTTCGGGGGGGCAGGAGCAGATACGCAGTATTTT. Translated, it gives CASSFGGAGADTQYF.

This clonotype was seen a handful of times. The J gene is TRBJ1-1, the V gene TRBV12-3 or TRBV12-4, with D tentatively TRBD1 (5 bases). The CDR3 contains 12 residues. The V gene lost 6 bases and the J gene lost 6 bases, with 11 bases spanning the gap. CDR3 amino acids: CASSRVGAEAFF. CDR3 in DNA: TGTGCCAGCAGCCGGGTAGGGGCTGAAGCTTTCTTT.

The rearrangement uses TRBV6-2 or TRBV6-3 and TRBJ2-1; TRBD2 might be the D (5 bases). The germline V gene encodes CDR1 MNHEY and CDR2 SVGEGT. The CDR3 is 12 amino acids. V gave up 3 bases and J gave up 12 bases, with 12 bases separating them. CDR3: CASSYPGIGQFF. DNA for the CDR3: TGTGCCAGCAGTTATCCGGGGATTGGGCAGTTCTTC.